Listed below are T cell receptor beta chains from one sample, sequenced in a study of Tregs in tolerant kidney transplant recipients. Clones were sequenced by immunoSEQ multiplex PCR, and TCRdb holds only the in-frame ones, with some missing. This sample has under 300,000 clones; 84% occur once, and the top ten carry 0.55% to 0.65%. Material: CD4+ T cells from blood. The source of these receptors is a human donor in good health. Each CDR3 is given with its conserved first and last residue. Fields, in order: clone size, D gene, V gene, J gene, CDR3 DNA, CDR3 protein. The D gene is left open where the match is weak. Rows give clone size only sometimes, using once, few, many, or a class for an expanded clone.

clone_size: -; d_call: TRBD2; v_call: TRBV5-1; j_call: TRBJ2-2; cdr3_nt: TGCGCCAGCAGCGCGGGACTAGCTCCTGGGGTTAGCCGGGAGCTGTTTTTT; cdr3_aa: CASSAGLAPGVSRELFF
clone_size: -; d_call: -; v_call: TRBV18; j_call: TRBJ1-1; cdr3_nt: TGTGCCAGCTCGTCACAGGGCGCGAGCACTGAAGCTTTCTTT; cdr3_aa: CASSSQGASTEAFF
clone_size: -; d_call: -; v_call: TRBV20-1; j_call: TRBJ1-4; cdr3_nt: TGCAGTGCTAGGGGCAGGGAAAAACTGTTTTTT; cdr3_aa: CSARGREKLFF
clone_size: -; d_call: TRBD1; v_call: TRBV5-1; j_call: TRBJ1-1; cdr3_nt: TGCGCCAGCAGCCGGACAGGTAACACTGAAGCTTTCTTT; cdr3_aa: CASSRTGNTEAFF
clone_size: few; d_call: -; v_call: TRBV19; j_call: TRBJ2-2; cdr3_nt: TGTGCCAGTAGTACCGACCCCGGGGAGCTGTTTTTT; cdr3_aa: CASSTDPGELFF
clone_size: -; d_call: TRBD2; v_call: TRBV6-6; j_call: TRBJ2-7; cdr3_nt: TGTGCCAGCAGTGGAACCGGGACTAGCGGGTCCTACGAGCAGTACTTC; cdr3_aa: CASSGTGTSGSYEQYF
clone_size: -; d_call: TRBD1; v_call: TRBV11-3; j_call: TRBJ1-2; cdr3_nt: TGTGCCAGCAGCTTAGATCACCCGGGGACAGACCTGGGCTACACCTTC; cdr3_aa: CASSLDHPGTDLGYTF
clone_size: -; d_call: -; v_call: TRBV6-6; j_call: TRBJ2-7; cdr3_nt: TGTGCCAGCACTCGGTACAGAGACTCCTACGAGCAGTACTTC; cdr3_aa: CASTRYRDSYEQYF
clone_size: -; d_call: TRBD1; v_call: TRBV29-1; j_call: TRBJ2-7; cdr3_nt: TGCAGCGTTTCCCCCGGGACAGGGTATGGGGAGCAGTACTTC; cdr3_aa: CSVSPGTGYGEQYF
clone_size: -; d_call: TRBD1; v_call: TRBV19; j_call: TRBJ1-2; cdr3_nt: TGTGCCAGTATGTACAGGGGCGGAAGCTACACCTTC; cdr3_aa: CASMYRGGSYTF
clone_size: -; d_call: -; v_call: TRBV19; j_call: TRBJ1-2; cdr3_nt: TGTGCCAGTAGTATAGTAGCCAGCTCGGGCTACACCTTC; cdr3_aa: CASSIVASSGYTF
clone_size: -; d_call: -; v_call: TRBV19; j_call: TRBJ2-2; cdr3_nt: TGTGCCAGTCGCAGGGGCGCTACCGGGGAGCTGTTTTTT; cdr3_aa: CASRRGATGELFF
clone_size: few; d_call: -; v_call: TRBV7-9; j_call: TRBJ1-6; cdr3_nt: TGTGCCAGCGGCGTGAGGGGGAGAGGGTCACCCCTCCACTTT; cdr3_aa: CASGVRGRGSPLHF
clone_size: few; d_call: -; v_call: TRBV9; j_call: TRBJ2-3; cdr3_nt: TGTGCCAGCAGCGTAGAAGGTGGGGGTTTGGGAGATACGCAGTATTTT; cdr3_aa: CASSVEGGGLGDTQYF
clone_size: few; d_call: TRBD1; v_call: TRBV9; j_call: TRBJ2-1; cdr3_nt: TGTGCCAGCAGCGCCCCGGGACAGGGAAAGTTCTTC; cdr3_aa: CASSAPGQGKFF
clone_size: -; d_call: TRBD1; v_call: TRBV6-6; j_call: TRBJ1-5; cdr3_nt: TGTGCCAGCAGTTCGACAGGGGCTGGTCAGCCCCAGCATTTT; cdr3_aa: CASSSTGAGQPQHF
clone_size: -; d_call: TRBD1; v_call: TRBV5-1; j_call: TRBJ2-7; cdr3_nt: TGCGCCAGCAGCTTGGCGTCGGACAGGCCGGAGTACTTC; cdr3_aa: CASSLASDRPEYF
clone_size: -; d_call: -; v_call: TRBV11-3; j_call: TRBJ2-3; cdr3_nt: TGTGCCAGCAGCTTAAAAGAAACTGACTCGCCGTATTTT; cdr3_aa: CASSLKETDSPYF
clone_size: -; d_call: -; v_call: TRBV5-1; j_call: TRBJ2-7; cdr3_nt: TGCGCCAGCAGCCCCCAGGTGAACTACGAGCAGTACTTC; cdr3_aa: CASSPQVNYEQYF
clone_size: -; d_call: -; v_call: TRBV10-3; j_call: TRBJ1-4; cdr3_nt: TGTGCCATCAGGGGGACCGCAGTTAATGAAAAACTGTTTTTT; cdr3_aa: CAIRGTAVNEKLFF
clone_size: -; d_call: TRBD1; v_call: TRBV27; j_call: TRBJ2-2; cdr3_nt: TGTGCCAGCAGTTTACGCGGGACAGGGTCCACCGGGGAGCTGTTTTTT; cdr3_aa: CASSLRGTGSTGELFF
clone_size: -; d_call: TRBD2; v_call: TRBV10-3; j_call: TRBJ2-7; cdr3_nt: TGTGCCATCAGTGAGAGCCTAGCGGGAGTCTCCTACGAGCAGTACTTC; cdr3_aa: CAISESLAGVSYEQYF
clone_size: -; d_call: TRBD2; v_call: TRBV10-2; j_call: TRBJ2-7; cdr3_nt: TGCGCCAGCAGTGAGTCGAATTGGACTAGGAAGTACTTC; cdr3_aa: CASSESNWTRKYF
clone_size: -; d_call: TRBD1; v_call: TRBV6-1; j_call: TRBJ1-2; cdr3_nt: TGTGCCAGCAGCCGGGACAGGGGAACCTATGGCTACACCTTC; cdr3_aa: CASSRDRGTYGYTF
clone_size: -; d_call: -; v_call: TRBV7-7; j_call: TRBJ2-3; cdr3_nt: TGTGCTAGCAGCCCCCATACTGGGAGCACAGATACGCAGTATTTT; cdr3_aa: CASSPHTGSTDTQYF
clone_size: -; d_call: -; v_call: TRBV5-6; j_call: TRBJ1-1; cdr3_nt: TGTGCCAGCAGCTTGTACGGGGACGAGGTCACTGAAGCTTTCTTT; cdr3_aa: CASSLYGDEVTEAFF
clone_size: -; d_call: -; v_call: TRBV5-6; j_call: TRBJ1-4; cdr3_nt: TGTGCCAGCAGCCTGGACCGTGCAGGGAAACTGTTTTTT; cdr3_aa: CASSLDRAGKLFF
clone_size: -; d_call: -; v_call: TRBV18; j_call: TRBJ2-7; cdr3_nt: TGTGCCAGCTCCCCGAGTCGGGGCTACGAGCAGTACTTC; cdr3_aa: CASSPSRGYEQYF
clone_size: -; d_call: -; v_call: TRBV19; j_call: TRBJ1-1; cdr3_nt: TGTGCCAGTCGACAGGCCCCCACTCTAAACACTGAAGCTTTCTTT; cdr3_aa: CASRQAPTLNTEAFF
clone_size: -; d_call: -; v_call: TRBV6-5; j_call: TRBJ1-2; cdr3_nt: TGTGCCAGCAGTCAAGGGGGGACTTATGGCTACACCTTC; cdr3_aa: CASSQGGTYGYTF
clone_size: -; d_call: TRBD2; v_call: TRBV30; j_call: TRBJ2-5; cdr3_nt: TGTGCCTGGAGTCCAGACCCGGGACTAGTTACCGAGACCCAGTACTTC; cdr3_aa: CAWSPDPGLVTETQYF
clone_size: -; d_call: -; v_call: TRBV6-1; j_call: TRBJ2-7; cdr3_nt: TGTGCCAGCAGTGAAAGCGGGGACACGAAGCAGTACTTC; cdr3_aa: CASSESGDTKQYF
clone_size: -; d_call: -; v_call: TRBV2; j_call: TRBJ1-3; cdr3_nt: TGTGCCAGCAGTGTGGCGGAGGTGTCCTCTGGAAACACCATATATTTT; cdr3_aa: CASSVAEVSSGNTIYF
clone_size: -; d_call: -; v_call: TRBV5-1; j_call: TRBJ2-3; cdr3_nt: TGCGCCAGCAGCGAGGGGGTTGATACGCAGTATTTT; cdr3_aa: CASSEGVDTQYF
clone_size: few; d_call: TRBD1; v_call: TRBV7-9; j_call: TRBJ1-6; cdr3_nt: TGTGCCAGCAGCTGGGACAGGGGATTTTCCTCCTATAATTCACCCCTCCACTTT; cdr3_aa: CASSWDRGFSSYNSPLHF
clone_size: -; d_call: -; v_call: TRBV6-5; j_call: TRBJ1-1; cdr3_nt: TGTGCCAGCAGTCAAGACACTGAAGCTTTCTTT; cdr3_aa: CASSQDTEAFF
clone_size: -; d_call: TRBD2; v_call: TRBV7-2; j_call: TRBJ2-7; cdr3_nt: TGTGCCAGCAGCCGCCGGGCAGCGGGGAGCTCCTACGAGCAGTACTTC; cdr3_aa: CASSRRAAGSSYEQYF
clone_size: -; d_call: -; v_call: TRBV9; j_call: TRBJ2-1; cdr3_nt: TGTGCCAGCAGCGTAGTAGGAAGTTATGAGCAGTTCTTC; cdr3_aa: CASSVVGSYEQFF
clone_size: -; d_call: -; v_call: TRBV27; j_call: TRBJ1-1; cdr3_nt: TGTGCCAGCAGTTTCGGAACTGAAGCTTTCTTT; cdr3_aa: CASSFGTEAFF
clone_size: -; d_call: TRBD2; v_call: TRBV5-6; j_call: TRBJ2-7; cdr3_nt: TGTGCCAGCAGCCTCAGCGGGAGAGGAGGTTCCTACGAGCAGTACTTC; cdr3_aa: CASSLSGRGGSYEQYF
clone_size: once; d_call: -; v_call: TRBV10-1; j_call: TRBJ2-7; cdr3_nt: TGCGCCAGCAGTGATGGGCCAAACTACGAGCAGTACTTC; cdr3_aa: CASSDGPNYEQYF
clone_size: -; d_call: TRBD1; v_call: TRBV6-1; j_call: TRBJ1-5; cdr3_nt: TGTGCCAGCAGCCGGGAGGGGGCCGGCAATCAGCCCCAGCATTTT; cdr3_aa: CASSREGAGNQPQHF
clone_size: -; d_call: TRBD2; v_call: TRBV7-2; j_call: TRBJ2-5; cdr3_nt: TGTGCCAGCAGCTTAGCCGGGGGGGGAGAGACCCAGTACTTC; cdr3_aa: CASSLAGGGETQYF
clone_size: -; d_call: TRBD2; v_call: TRBV11-2; j_call: TRBJ2-5; cdr3_nt: TGTGCCAGCAGCTCTTGGACTAGCGGGAGGGCCGGGGAGACCCAGTACTTC; cdr3_aa: CASSSWTSGRAGETQYF
clone_size: -; d_call: TRBD1; v_call: TRBV12-5; j_call: TRBJ2-5; cdr3_nt: TGTGCTAGTGGTTCGCGGACAGGGTCATTTGGGGAGACCCAGTACTTC; cdr3_aa: CASGSRTGSFGETQYF
clone_size: few; d_call: -; v_call: TRBV2; j_call: TRBJ1-2; cdr3_nt: TGTGCCAGCAGTGATCCACAGGGAGGGACCTCCTATGGCTACACCTTC; cdr3_aa: CASSDPQGGTSYGYTF
clone_size: -; d_call: TRBD1; v_call: TRBV5-1; j_call: TRBJ1-4; cdr3_nt: TGCGCCAGCAGCCCCAGGGACAGTGGAGCAACTAATGAAAAACTGTTTTTT; cdr3_aa: CASSPRDSGATNEKLFF
clone_size: -; d_call: TRBD1; v_call: TRBV19; j_call: TRBJ2-2; cdr3_nt: TGTGCCAGTAGGCCCGGGACAGGGAGTACCGGGGAGCTGTTTTTT; cdr3_aa: CASRPGTGSTGELFF